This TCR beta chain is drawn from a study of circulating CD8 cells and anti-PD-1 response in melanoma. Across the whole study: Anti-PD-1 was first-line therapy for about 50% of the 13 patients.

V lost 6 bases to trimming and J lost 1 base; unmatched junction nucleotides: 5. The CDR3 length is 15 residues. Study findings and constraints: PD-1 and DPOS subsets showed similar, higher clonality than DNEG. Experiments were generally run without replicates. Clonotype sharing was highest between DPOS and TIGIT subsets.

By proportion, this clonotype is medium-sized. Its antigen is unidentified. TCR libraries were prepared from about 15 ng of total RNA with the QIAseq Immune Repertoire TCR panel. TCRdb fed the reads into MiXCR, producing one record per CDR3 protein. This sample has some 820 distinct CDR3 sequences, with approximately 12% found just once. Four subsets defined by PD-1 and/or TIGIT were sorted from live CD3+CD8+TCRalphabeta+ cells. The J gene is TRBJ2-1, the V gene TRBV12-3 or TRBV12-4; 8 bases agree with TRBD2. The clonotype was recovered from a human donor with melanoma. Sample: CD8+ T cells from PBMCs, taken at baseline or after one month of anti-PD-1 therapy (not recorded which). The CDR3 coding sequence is TGTGCCAGCAGGGGCGGGGGGTCGTCCTACAATGAGCAGTTCTTC. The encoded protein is CASRGGGSSYNEQFF.